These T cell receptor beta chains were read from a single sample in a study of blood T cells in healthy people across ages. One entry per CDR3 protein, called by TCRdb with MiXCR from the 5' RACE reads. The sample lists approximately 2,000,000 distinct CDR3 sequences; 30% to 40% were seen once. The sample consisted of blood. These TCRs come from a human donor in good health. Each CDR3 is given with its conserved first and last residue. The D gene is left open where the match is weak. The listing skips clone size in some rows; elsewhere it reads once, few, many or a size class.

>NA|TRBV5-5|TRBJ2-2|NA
TGTGCCAGCAGCTTGCTTACGGGGGCCAACACCGGGGAGCTGTTTTTT
CASSLLTGANTGELFF
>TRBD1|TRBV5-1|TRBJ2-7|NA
TGCGCCAGCAGCTCATACAGGGGAGACGGCTACGAGCAGTACTTC
CASSSYRGDGYEQYF
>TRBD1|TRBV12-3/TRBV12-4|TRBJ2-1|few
TGTGCCAGCATCCTAACAGGGGTAGACTACAATGAGCAGTTCTTC
CASILTGVDYNEQFF
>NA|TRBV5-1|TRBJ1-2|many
TGCGCCAGCAGATCGGACAGAAAGGGGATATATGGCTACACCTTC
CASRSDRKGIYGYTF
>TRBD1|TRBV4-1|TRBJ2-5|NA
TGCGCCAGCAGCCGGGGACAGGGGAGGGGGACCCAGTACTTC
CASSRGQGRGTQYF
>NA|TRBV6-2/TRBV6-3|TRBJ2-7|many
TGTGCCAGCAGGGCAGGGACCTACGAGCAGTACTTC
CASRAGTYEQYF
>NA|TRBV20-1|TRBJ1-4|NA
TGCAGTGCTAGAGATTTGGGGCTTGGCAGCCACAGAGAAAAACTGTTTTTT
CSARDLGLGSHREKLFF
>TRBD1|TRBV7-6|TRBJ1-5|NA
TGTGCCAGCTCACCTGGAGGGGGCCCCGCGGGGCCCCAGCATTTT
CASSPGGGPAGPQHF
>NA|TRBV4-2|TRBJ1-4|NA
TGTGCCAGCAGCCTAGCAGGGAGTGAAAGACTGTTTTTT
CASSLAGSERLFF
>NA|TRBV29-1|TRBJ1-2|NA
TGCAGCGTTGAAGTCCGGGGAGCCTATGGCTACACCTTC
CSVEVRGAYGYTF
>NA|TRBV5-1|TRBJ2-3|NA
TGCGCCAGCAGCTTGGGGGGGGACCCCAGCACAGGTACGCAGTATTTT
CASSLGGDPSTGTQYF
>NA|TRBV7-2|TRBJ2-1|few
TGTGCCAGCAGCTTACAGGGGCGTACCTACAATGAGCAGTTCTTC
CASSLQGRTYNEQFF
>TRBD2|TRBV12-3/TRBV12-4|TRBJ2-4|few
TGTGCCAGCAGGCCGACGGGGGGGCCGGCTTTGGAGCAGTACTTC
CASRPTGGPALEQYF
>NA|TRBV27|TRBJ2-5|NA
TGTGCCAGCAGTTTTGGCGGGGTCGGGGAGACCCAGTACTTC
CASSFGGVGETQYF
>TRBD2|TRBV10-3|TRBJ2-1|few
TGTGCCATCAGTGGGGGGGCTAGCGGGAACAATGAGCAGTTCTTC
CAISGGASGNNEQFF
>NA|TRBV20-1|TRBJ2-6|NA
TGCAGTGTCCCTGGGGCCAACGTCCTGACTTTC
CSVPGANVLTF
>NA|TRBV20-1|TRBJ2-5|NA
TGCAGTGCGGGGAGGGGGGCTCAAATGGGGACCCAGTACTTC
CSAGRGAQMGTQYF
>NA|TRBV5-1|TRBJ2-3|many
TGCGCCAGCAGCTTGTTCGGGGGCACAGATACGCAGTATTTT
CASSLFGGTDTQYF
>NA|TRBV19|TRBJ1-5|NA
TGTGCCAGTAGTATGGACCTTTATAGCAATCAGCCCCAGCATTTT
CASSMDLYSNQPQHF
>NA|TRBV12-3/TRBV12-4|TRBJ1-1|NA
TGTGCCAGCAGTTTTAATCCGAGCACTAAAGCTTTCTTT
CASSFNPSTKAFF